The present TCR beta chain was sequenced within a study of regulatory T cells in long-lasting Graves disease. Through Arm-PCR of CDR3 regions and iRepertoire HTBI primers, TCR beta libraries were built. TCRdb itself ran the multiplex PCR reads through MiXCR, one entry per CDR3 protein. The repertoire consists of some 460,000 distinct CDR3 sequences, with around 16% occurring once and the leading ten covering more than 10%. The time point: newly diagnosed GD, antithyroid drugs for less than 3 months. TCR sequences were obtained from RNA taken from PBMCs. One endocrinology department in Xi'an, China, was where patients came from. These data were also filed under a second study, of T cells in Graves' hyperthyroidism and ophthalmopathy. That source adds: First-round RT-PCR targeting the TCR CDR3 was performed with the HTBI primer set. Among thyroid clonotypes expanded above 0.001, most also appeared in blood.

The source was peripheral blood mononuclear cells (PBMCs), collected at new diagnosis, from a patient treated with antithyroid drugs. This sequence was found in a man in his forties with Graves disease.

CDR3 in DNA: TGTGCCAGCAGCCCCCGCCGGACTGAGCCGGGACTCCGTCTCGAGCAGTACTTC. Its protein product is CASSPRRTEPGLRLEQYF. This chain links TRBV7-9 with TRBJ2-7; TRBD2 might be the D (6 bases). Trimming removed 5 bases from V and 6 bases from J, with 29 bases in between. The CDR3 contains 18 residues. CDR1 and CDR2 from the germline V gene are SEHNR and FQNEAQ (reference sequence).